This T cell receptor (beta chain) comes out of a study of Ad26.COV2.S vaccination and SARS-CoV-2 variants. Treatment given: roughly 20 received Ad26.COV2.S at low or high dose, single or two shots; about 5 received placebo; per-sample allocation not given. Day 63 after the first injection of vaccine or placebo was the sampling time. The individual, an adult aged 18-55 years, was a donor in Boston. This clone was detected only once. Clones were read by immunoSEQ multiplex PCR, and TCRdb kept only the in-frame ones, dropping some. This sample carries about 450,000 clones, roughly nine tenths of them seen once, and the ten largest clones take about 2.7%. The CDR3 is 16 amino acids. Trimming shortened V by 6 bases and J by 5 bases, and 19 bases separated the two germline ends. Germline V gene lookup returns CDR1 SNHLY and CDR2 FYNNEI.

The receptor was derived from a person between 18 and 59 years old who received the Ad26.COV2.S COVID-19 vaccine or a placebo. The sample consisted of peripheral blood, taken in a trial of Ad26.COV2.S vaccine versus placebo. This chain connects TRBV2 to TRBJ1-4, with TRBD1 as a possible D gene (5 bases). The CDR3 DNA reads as TGTGCCAGCAGAGGCGGGCTGACAGAACCGAATGAAAAACTGTTTTTT. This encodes CASRGGLTEPNEKLFF.